In this sample, the clone carrying this TCR beta chain turned up many times. Its antigen is not identified. The data are from a study of T cell repertoires in cytomegalovirus infection. About the research overall: Both CMV infection and a matching HLA type were indicated by public TCR beta signatures. General study results and limits: Totalled public TCR beta family frequency picked out people who carried CMV plus the relevant HLA. The ex vivo response showed dominance by HLA-C-restricted CMV-specific TCR beta clonotypes.

CDR3 size: 14 residues. Germline assignment: CDR1 MDHEN and CDR2 SYDVKM. Deletions cut 4 bases from V and 0 bases from J, with 4 bases between. TCRdb redid the calling of the reads with MiXCR, one entry per CDR3 protein. The top ten clones hold approximately 13% of a sample with about 830,000 distinct CDR3 sequences, around a third of them seen once. The receptor comes from a human donor in good health (CMV status not recorded). Some clones in this sample may be carry-over from other donors' samples. The chain is built from TRBV28 and TRBJ2-6; D ambiguous. Material: cultured CD8+ T cells from PBMCs, obtained from culture after CMV antigen stimulation. CDR3 DNA: TGTGCCAGCAGTTCCACCTCTGGGGCCAACGTCCTGACTTTC. Translation: CASSSTSGANVLTF.